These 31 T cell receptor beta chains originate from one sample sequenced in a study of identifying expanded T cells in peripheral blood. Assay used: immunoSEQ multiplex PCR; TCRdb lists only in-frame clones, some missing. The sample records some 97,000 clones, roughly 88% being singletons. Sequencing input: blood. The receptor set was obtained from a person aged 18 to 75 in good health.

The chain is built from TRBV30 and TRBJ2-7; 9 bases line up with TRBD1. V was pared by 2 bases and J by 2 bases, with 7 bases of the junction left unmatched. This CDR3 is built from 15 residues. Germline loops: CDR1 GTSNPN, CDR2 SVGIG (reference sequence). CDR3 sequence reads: CAWSTTGGPTYEQYF. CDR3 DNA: TGTGCCTGGAGTACGACAGGGGGTCCGACCTACGAGCAGTACTTC.

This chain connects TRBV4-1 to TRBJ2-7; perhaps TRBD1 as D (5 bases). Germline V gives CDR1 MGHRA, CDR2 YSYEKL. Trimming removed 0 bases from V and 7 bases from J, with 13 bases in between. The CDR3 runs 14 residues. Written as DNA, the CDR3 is TGCGCCAGCAGCCAAGATCCCATTCCAGGGGAGCAGTACTTC. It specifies CASSQDPIPGEQYF.

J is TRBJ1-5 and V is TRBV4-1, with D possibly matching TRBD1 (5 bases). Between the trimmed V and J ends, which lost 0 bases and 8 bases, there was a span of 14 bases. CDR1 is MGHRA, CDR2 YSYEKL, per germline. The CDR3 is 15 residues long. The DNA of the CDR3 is TGCGCCAGCAGCCAAGAAACCAGGGTTGGGGAGCCCCAGCATTTT. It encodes CASSQETRVGEPQHF.

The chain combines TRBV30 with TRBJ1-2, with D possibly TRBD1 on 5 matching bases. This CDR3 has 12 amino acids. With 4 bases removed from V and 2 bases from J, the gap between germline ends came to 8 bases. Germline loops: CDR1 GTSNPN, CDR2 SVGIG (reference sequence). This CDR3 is CAWKQENYGYTF. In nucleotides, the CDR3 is TGTGCCTGGAAACAGGAAAACTATGGCTACACCTTC.

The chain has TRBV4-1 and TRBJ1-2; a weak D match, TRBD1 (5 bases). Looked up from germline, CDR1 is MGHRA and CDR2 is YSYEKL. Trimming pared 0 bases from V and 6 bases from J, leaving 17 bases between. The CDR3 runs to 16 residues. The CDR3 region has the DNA TGCGCCAGCAGCCAAGAAACAAGCAGGGATTCTCATGGCTACACCTTC. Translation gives CASSQETSRDSHGYTF.

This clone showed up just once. CDR3: CSVGQGYEQFF. CDR3 nucleotide sequence: TGCAGCGTTGGACAGGGCTATGAGCAGTTCTTC. The J gene is TRBJ2-1, the V gene TRBV29-1; TRBD1 agrees at 7 bases. The CDR3 contains 11 residues. Germline V gene sequence: CDR1 SQVTM, CDR2 ANQGSEA. The ends lost 4 bases at V and 8 bases at J; junction bases unmatched: 2.

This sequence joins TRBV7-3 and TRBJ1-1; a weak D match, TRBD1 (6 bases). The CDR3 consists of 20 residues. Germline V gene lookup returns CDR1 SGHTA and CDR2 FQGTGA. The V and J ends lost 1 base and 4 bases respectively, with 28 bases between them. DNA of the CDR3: TGTGCCAGCAGCTTAAGGAGCGGGGCAGGGGTTTCTAGTGTCGGCACTGAAGCTTTCTTT. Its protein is CASSLRSGAGVSSVGTEAFF.

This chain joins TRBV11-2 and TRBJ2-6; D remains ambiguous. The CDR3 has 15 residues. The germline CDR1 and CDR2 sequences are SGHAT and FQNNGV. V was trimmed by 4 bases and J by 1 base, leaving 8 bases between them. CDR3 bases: TGTGCCAGCAGCTACCTACCGTCTGGGGCCAACGTCCTGACTTTC. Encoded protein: CASSYLPSGANVLTF.

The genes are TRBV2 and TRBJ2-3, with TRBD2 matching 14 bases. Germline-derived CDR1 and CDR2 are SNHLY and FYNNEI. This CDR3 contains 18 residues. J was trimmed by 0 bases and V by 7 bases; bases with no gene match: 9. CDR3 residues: CASKTSGGAWLSTDTQYF. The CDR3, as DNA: TGTGCCAGCAAGACTAGCGGGGGGGCCTGGTTGAGCACAGATACGCAGTATTTT.

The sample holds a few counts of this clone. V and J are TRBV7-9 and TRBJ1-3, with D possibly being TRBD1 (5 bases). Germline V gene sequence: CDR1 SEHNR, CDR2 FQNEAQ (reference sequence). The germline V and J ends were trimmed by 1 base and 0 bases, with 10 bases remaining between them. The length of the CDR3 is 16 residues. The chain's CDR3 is CASSLDRGSSGNTIYF. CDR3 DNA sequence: TGTGCCAGCAGCTTAGATCGGGGCAGCTCTGGAAACACCATATATTTT.

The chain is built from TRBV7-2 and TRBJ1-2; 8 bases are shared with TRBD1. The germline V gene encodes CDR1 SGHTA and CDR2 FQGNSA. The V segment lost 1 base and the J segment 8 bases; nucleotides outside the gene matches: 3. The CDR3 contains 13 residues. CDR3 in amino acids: CASSLGTGTGYTF. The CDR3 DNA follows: TGTGCCAGCAGCTTAGGGACAGGGACCGGCTACACCTTC. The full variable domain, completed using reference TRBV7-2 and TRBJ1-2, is GAGVSQSPSNKVTEKGKDVELRCDPISGHTALYWYRQSLGQGLEFLIYFQGNSAPDKSGLPSDRFSAERTGGSVSTLTIQRTQQEDSAVYLCASSLGTGTGYTFGSGTRLTVV.

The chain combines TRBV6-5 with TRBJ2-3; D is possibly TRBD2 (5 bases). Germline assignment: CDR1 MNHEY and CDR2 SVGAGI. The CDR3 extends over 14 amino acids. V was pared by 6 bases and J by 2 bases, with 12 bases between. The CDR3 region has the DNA TGTGCCAGCAGCCGGACTGGACTCACAGATACGCAGTATTTT. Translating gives CASSRTGLTDTQYF.

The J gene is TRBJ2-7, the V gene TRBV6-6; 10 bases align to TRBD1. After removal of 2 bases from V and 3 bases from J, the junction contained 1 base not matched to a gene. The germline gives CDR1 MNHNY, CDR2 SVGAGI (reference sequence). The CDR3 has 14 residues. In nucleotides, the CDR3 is TGTGCCAGCAGTTACGGGACAGGGGTCTACGAGCAGTACTTC. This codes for CASSYGTGVYEQYF.

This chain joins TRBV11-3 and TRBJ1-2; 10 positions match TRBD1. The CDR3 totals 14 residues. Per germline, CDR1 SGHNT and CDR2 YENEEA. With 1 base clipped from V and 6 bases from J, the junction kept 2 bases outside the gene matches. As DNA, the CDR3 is TGTGCCAGCAGCTTAGGCGGGACAGGGGATGGCTACACCTTC. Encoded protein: CASSLGGTGDGYTF. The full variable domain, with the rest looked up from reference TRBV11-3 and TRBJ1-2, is EAGVVQSPRYKIIEKKQPVAFWCNPISGHNTLYWYLQNLGQGPELLIRYENEEAVDDSQLPKDRFSAERLKGVDSTLKIQPAELGDSAVYLCASSLGGTGDGYTFGSGTRLTVV.

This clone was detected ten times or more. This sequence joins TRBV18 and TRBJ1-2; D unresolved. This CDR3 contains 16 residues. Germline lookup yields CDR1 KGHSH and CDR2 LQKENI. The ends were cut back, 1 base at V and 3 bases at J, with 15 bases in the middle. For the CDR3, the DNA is TGTGCCAGCTCACCACTTAAAGAGCAAACCTACTATGGCTACACCTTC. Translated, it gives CASSPLKEQTYYGYTF.

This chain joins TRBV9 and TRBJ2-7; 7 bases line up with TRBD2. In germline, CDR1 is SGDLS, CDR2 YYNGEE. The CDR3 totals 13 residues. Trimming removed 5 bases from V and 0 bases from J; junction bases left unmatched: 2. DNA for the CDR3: TGTGCCAGCAGTGGCGGGGGCTCCTACGAGCAGTACTTC. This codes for CASSGGGSYEQYF. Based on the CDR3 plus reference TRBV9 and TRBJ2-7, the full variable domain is DSGVTQTPKHLITATGQRVTLRCSPRSGDLSVYWYQQSLDQGLQFLIQYYNGEERAKGNILERFSAQQFPDLHSELNLSSLELGDSALYFCASSGGGSYEQYFGPGTRLTVT.

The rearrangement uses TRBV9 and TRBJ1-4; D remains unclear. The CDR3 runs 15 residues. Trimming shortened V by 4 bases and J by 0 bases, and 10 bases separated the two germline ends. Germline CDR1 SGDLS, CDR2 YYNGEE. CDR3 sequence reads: CASSPQGSTNEKLFF. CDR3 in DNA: TGTGCCAGCAGCCCCCAAGGATCAACTAATGAAAAACTGTTTTTT.

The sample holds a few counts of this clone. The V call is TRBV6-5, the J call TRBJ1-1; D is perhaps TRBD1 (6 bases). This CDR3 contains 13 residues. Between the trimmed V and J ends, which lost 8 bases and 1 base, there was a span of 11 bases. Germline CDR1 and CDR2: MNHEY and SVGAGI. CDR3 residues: CASQQGPNTEAFF. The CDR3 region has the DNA TGTGCCAGCCAACAGGGACCGAACACTGAAGCTTTCTTT.

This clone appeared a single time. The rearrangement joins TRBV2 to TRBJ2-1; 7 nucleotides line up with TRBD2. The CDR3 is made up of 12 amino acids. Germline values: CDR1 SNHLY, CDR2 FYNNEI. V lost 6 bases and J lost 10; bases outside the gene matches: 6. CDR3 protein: CASRRLAAEQFF. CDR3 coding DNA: TGTGCCAGCAGAAGACTAGCAGCGGAGCAGTTCTTC. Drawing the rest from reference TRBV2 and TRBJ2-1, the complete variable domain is EPEVTQTPSHQVTQMGQEVILRCVPISNHLYFYWYRQILGQKVEFLVSFYNNEISEKSEIFDDQFSVERPDGSNFTLKIRSTKLEDSAMYFCASRRLAAEQFFGPGTRLTVL.

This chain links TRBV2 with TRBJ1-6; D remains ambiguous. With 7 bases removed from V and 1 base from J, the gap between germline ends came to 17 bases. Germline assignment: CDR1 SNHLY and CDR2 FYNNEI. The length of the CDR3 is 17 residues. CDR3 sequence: CASNKRRIRSYNSPLHF. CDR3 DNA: TGTGCCAGCAATAAACGAAGGATCAGGTCCTATAATTCACCCCTCCACTTT.

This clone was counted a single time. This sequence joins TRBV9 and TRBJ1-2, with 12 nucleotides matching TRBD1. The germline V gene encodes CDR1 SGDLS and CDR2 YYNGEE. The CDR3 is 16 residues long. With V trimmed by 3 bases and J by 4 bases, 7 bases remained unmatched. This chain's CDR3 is CASSGMGQGAPYGYTF. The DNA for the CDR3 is TGTGCCAGCAGCGGAATGGGACAGGGGGCTCCCTATGGCTACACCTTC.

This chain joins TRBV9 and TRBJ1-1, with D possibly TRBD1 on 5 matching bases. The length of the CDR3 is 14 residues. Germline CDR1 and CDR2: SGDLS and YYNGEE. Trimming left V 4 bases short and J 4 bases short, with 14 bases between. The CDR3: CASSPGPDLTEAFF. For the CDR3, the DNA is TGTGCCAGCAGCCCGGGACCAGACCTCACTGAAGCTTTCTTT.

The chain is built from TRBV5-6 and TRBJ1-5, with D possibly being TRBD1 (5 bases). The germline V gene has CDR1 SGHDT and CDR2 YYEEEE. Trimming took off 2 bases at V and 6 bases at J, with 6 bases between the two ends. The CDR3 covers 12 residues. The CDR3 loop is CASSFGGQPQHF. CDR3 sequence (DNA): TGTGCCAGCAGCTTTGGGGGTCAGCCCCAGCATTTT. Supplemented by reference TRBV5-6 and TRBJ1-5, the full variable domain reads DAGVTQSPTHLIKTRGQQVTLRCSPKSGHDTVSWYQQALGQGPQFIFQYYEEEERQRGNFPDRFSGHQFPNYSSELNVNALLLGDSALYLCASSFGGQPQHFGDGTRLSIL.

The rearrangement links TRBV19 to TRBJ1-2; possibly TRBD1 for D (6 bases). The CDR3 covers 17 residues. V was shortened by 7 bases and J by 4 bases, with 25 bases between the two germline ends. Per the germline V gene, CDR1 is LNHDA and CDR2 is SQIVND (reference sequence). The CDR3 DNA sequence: TGTGCCAGTACCCCCATGGGAGTACAGACAGGCGTCTATGGCTACACCTTC. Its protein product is CASTPMGVQTGVYGYTF. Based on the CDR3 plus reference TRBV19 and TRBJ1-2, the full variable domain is DGGITQSPKYLFRKEGQNVTLSCEQNLNHDAMYWYRQDPGQGLRLIYYSQIVNDFQKGDIAEGYSVSREKKESFPLTVTSAQKNPTAFYLCASTPMGVQTGVYGYTFGSGTRLTVV.

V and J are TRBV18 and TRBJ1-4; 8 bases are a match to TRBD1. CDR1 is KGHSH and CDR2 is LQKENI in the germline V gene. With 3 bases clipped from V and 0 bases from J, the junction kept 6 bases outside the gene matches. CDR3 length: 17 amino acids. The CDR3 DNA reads TGTGCCAGCTCACCTCGACAGGGGCGATCAACTAATGAAAAACTGTTTTTT. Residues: CASSPRQGRSTNEKLFF. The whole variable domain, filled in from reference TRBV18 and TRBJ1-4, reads NAGVMQNPRHLVRRRGQEARLRCSPMKGHSHVYWYRQLPEEGLKFMVYLQKENIIDESGMPKERFSAEFPKEGPSILRIQQVVRGDSAAYFCASSPRQGRSTNEKLFFGSGTQLSVL.

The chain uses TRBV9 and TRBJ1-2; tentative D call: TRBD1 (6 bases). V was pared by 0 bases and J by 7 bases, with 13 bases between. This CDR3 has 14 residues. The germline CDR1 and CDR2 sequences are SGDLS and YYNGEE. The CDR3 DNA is TGTGCCAGCAGCGTAGCTCCGGGGGCGGGTGGCTACACCTTC. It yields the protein CASSVAPGAGGYTF.

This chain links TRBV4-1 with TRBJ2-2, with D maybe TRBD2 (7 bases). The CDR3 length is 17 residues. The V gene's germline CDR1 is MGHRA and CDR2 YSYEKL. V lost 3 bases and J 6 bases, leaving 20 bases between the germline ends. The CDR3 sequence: CASSQGGATQGPGELFF. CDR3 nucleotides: TGCGCCAGCAGCCAGGGGGGGGCGACACAGGGTCCCGGGGAGCTGTTTTTT.

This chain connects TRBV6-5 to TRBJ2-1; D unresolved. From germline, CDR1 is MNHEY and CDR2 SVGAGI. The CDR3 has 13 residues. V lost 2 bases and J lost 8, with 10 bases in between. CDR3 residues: CASSYPESHEQFF. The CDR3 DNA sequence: TGTGCCAGCAGTTACCCCGAATCCCATGAGCAGTTCTTC.

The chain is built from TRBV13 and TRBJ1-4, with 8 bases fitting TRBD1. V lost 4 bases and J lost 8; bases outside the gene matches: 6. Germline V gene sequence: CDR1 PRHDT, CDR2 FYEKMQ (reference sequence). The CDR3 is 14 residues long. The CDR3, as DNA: TGTGCCAGCAGCTCCTGGACAGGGAAGGAAAAACTGTTTTTT. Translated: CASSSWTGKEKLFF. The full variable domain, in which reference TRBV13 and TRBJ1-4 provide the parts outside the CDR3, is AAGVIQSPRHLIKEKRETATLKCYPIPRHDTVYWYQQGPGQDPQFLISFYEKMQSDKGSIPDRFSAQQFSDYHSELNMSSLELGDSALYFCASSSWTGKEKLFFGSGTQLSVL.

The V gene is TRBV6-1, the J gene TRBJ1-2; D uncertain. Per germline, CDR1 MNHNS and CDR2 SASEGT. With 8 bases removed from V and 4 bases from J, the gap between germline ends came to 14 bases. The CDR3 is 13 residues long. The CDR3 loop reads CASGFRTVYGYTF. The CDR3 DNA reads TGTGCCAGCGGATTTAGGACGGTCTATGGCTACACCTTC.

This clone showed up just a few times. CDR3 in DNA: TGTGCCAGCAGCCATTCAACAGGCCTCGGCACTGAAGCTTTCTTT. This encodes CASSHSTGLGTEAFF. This rearrangement joins TRBV7-9 to TRBJ1-1; D is perhaps TRBD1 (5 bases). Germline V gives CDR1 SEHNR, CDR2 FQNEAQ (reference sequence). The CDR3 totals 15 residues. V lost 5 bases, J lost 4 bases, and 17 bases lay in between.